This is a list of T cell receptor beta chains from one sample in a study of T cell responses to AZD1222 COVID-19 vaccine. Only in-frame clones appear in the TCRdb table, and some are missing; sequencing was by immunoSEQ multiplex PCR. The repertoire consists of approximately 52,000 clones, with roughly 87% occurring once and the leading ten covering approximately 2.4%. Specimen: peripheral blood, collected 28 days after the second AZD1222 dose. These receptors originate from an adult who received the AZD1222 COVID-19 vaccine. Both conserved end residues are part of each CDR3. A D gene is named only where the DNA matches it firmly. Size values are once, few and many counts, or a class for expanded clones, and some rows have none.

TRBJ2-1 14 - - TRBV28 CASTRGSSYNEQFF TGTGCCAGCACCCGAGGGAGCTCCTACAATGAGCAGTTCTTC
TRBJ1-5 13 - - TRBV2 CASTRDGGQPQHF TGTGCCAGCACCCGGGACGGGGGGCAGCCCCAGCATTTT
TRBJ2-5 14 once TRBD2 TRBV24-1 CATSASGIEKTQYF TGTGCCACCAGTGCTAGCGGGATAGAAAAGACCCAGTACTTC
TRBJ2-7 15 - - TRBV5-1 CASSLAVAQWNEQYF TGCGCCAGCAGCTTGGCCGTGGCTCAGTGGAACGAGCAGTACTTC
TRBJ1-5 15 - - TRBV4-1 CASSQDRDPNQPQHF TGCGCCAGCAGCCAAGACAGGGACCCCAATCAGCCCCAGCATTTT
TRBJ2-5 18 - TRBD2 TRBV19 CASSGLAGAKNKKETQYF TGTGCCAGTAGTGGCCTAGCGGGAGCCAAGAATAAAAAAGAGACCCAGTACTTC
TRBJ1-1 14 few - TRBV5-1 CASSVTGPNTEAFF TGCGCCAGCAGCGTTACAGGGCCAAACACTGAAGCTTTCTTT
TRBJ2-1 14 - TRBD2 TRBV2 CASMGTSGNNEQFF TGTGCCAGCATGGGGACTAGCGGGAACAATGAGCAGTTCTTC
TRBJ2-3 14 - - TRBV7-3 CASSLQGGTDTQYF TGTGCCAGCAGCTTACAGGGAGGCACAGATACGCAGTATTTT
TRBJ2-6 17 - TRBD1 TRBV7-3 CASSLGDRPSGANVLTF TGTGCCAGCAGCTTAGGGGACAGGCCATCTGGGGCCAACGTCCTGACTTTC
TRBJ2-1 11 - - TRBV7-9 CASSSGSEQFF TGTGCCAGCAGTTCCGGAAGTGAGCAGTTCTTC
TRBJ2-5 12 - TRBD2 TRBV7-8 CAGGEYQETQYF TGTGCCGGGGGGGAGTACCAAGAGACCCAGTACTTC
TRBJ2-5 16 - TRBD2 TRBV28 CASSLSGLAVQETQYF TGTGCCAGCAGTTTATCTGGACTAGCGGTGCAAGAGACCCAGTACTTC
TRBJ2-3 13 - - TRBV10-3 CAIRLGGTDTQYF TGTGCCATCAGGCTAGGAGGCACAGATACGCAGTATTTT
TRBJ2-1 15 once TRBD1 TRBV18 CASSSGTGTYNEQFF TGTGCCAGCTCATCCGGGACAGGAACTTACAATGAGCAGTTCTTC
TRBJ2-2 12 - - TRBV9 CASSVGTGELFF TGTGCCAGCAGCGTAGGGACCGGGGAGCTGTTTTTT
TRBJ1-2 17 once - TRBV3-1/TRBV3-2 CASSQEGRLSPIYGYTF TGTGCCAGCAGCCAAGAGGGCCGGCTCTCTCCAATCTATGGCTACACCTTC
TRBJ1-1 15 - - TRBV28 CASSLRPAANTEAFF TGTGCCAGCAGTTTAAGGCCGGCAGCAAACACTGAAGCTTTCTTT
TRBJ2-7 14 - - TRBV2 CASSWTNGAREQYF TGTGCCAGCAGTTGGACAAACGGGGCCCGCGAGCAGTACTTC
TRBJ2-5 14 - - TRBV7-7 CASSLLGGLETQYF TGTGCTAGCAGTTTACTCGGGGGGCTTGAGACCCAGTACTTC
TRBJ1-6 15 - - TRBV28 CASRDGRSYNSPLHF TGTGCCAGCAGAGACGGCAGGTCCTATAATTCACCCCTCCACTTT
TRBJ1-6 13 - - TRBV28 CASSLLQPPALHF TGTGCCAGCAGTTTATTGCAGCCCCCGGCCCTCCACTTT
TRBJ2-7 17 - TRBD1 TRBV28 CASRRSGGQGPSYEQYF TGTGCCAGCAGACGGTCCGGGGGACAGGGGCCTTCTTACGAGCAGTACTTC
TRBJ2-6 15 - - TRBV5-4 CASSLPGTGANVLTF TGTGCCAGCAGCTTGCCGGGTACCGGGGCCAACGTCCTGACTTTC
TRBJ2-5 16 - - TRBV6-1 CASSEPIGQPQETQYF TGTGCCAGCAGTGAACCTATCGGACAGCCACAAGAGACCCAGTACTTC
TRBJ2-7 15 - - TRBV7-9 CASIPIGEPGYEQYF TGTGCCAGCATCCCGATTGGGGAGCCCGGCTACGAGCAGTACTTC
TRBJ2-1 15 once TRBD1 TRBV5-1 CASRRDRGRSDEQFF TGCGCCAGCAGGCGGGACAGGGGAAGGTCAGATGAGCAGTTCTTC
TRBJ2-7 13 - - TRBV25-1 CASSPGLTGEQYF TGTGCCAGCAGTCCCGGCCTAACAGGCGAGCAGTACTTC
TRBJ2-2 11 - - TRBV28 CASSLRGELFF TGTGCCAGCTCCCTCCGCGGGGAGCTGTTTTTT
TRBJ2-7 19 - - TRBV21-1 CASSKALGQIGFRDYEQYF TGTGCCAGCAGCAAAGCGCTGGGACAGATAGGGTTTAGGGACTACGAGCAGTACTTC
TRBJ1-5 15 - TRBD1 TRBV6-1 CASSEARRGQGAQHF TGTGCCAGCAGTGAAGCGCGACGGGGACAGGGGGCCCAGCATTTT
TRBJ2-3 17 - - TRBV7-8 CASSSYPGQQSADTQYF TGTGCCAGCAGCTCCTACCCGGGCCAACAGTCAGCGGATACGCAGTATTTT
TRBJ1-1 14 - - TRBV3-1/TRBV3-2 CASSQDSLSTEAFF TGTGCCAGCAGCCAAGATTCATTGTCCACTGAAGCTTTCTTT
TRBJ2-5 17 - TRBD1 TRBV27 CASRSRLQGAAVETQYF TGTGCCAGCAGATCACGCCTCCAGGGGGCAGCGGTGGAGACCCAGTACTTC
TRBJ2-5 16 - TRBD2 TRBV5-6 CASSLALAGGPETQYF TGTGCCAGCAGCTTGGCACTAGCGGGAGGCCCAGAGACCCAGTACTTC
TRBJ2-2 14 - - TRBV28 CASSLKTNTGELFF TGTGCCAGCAGTTTGAAGACGAACACCGGGGAGCTGTTTTTT
TRBJ2-1 15 - TRBD1 TRBV6-6 CASIDRDRGYNEQFF TGTGCCAGCATCGACCGGGACAGGGGGTACAATGAGCAGTTCTTC
TRBJ2-1 15 - TRBD2 TRBV10-3 CAIRRAGGIVNEQFF TGTGCCATCCGCCGCGCGGGAGGGATCGTCAATGAGCAGTTCTTC
TRBJ2-2 13 - - TRBV29-1 CSVVQGGTGELFF TGCAGCGTTGTACAGGGAGGGACCGGGGAGCTGTTTTTT
TRBJ1-2 13 - - TRBV12-3/TRBV12-4 CASSLDRFYGYTF TGTGCCAGCAGTTTAGACAGGTTCTATGGCTACACCTTC
TRBJ2-1 15 - TRBD1 TRBV9 CASSLRQGPRDEQFF TGTGCCAGCAGCCTTCGACAGGGGCCAAGGGATGAGCAGTTCTTC
TRBJ2-5 13 - - TRBV30 CASRETAQETQYF TGTGCCTCCAGGGAGACAGCACAAGAGACCCAGTACTTC
TRBJ1-1 13 once TRBD1 TRBV7-9 CANEKAGGTEAFF TGTGCCAACGAGAAGGCAGGGGGGACTGAAGCTTTCTTT
TRBJ1-1 15 - TRBD1 TRBV12-5 CASGLTGTGGTEAFF TGTGCTAGTGGTCTCACGGGGACAGGGGGCACTGAAGCTTTCTTT
TRBJ2-7 17 - TRBD2 TRBV4-1 CASSQGGLADSSYEQYF TGCGCCAGCAGCCAAGGGGGACTAGCGGATAGCTCCTACGAGCAGTACTTC
TRBJ1-5 17 - - TRBV4-1 CASSQERGGYSNQPQHF TGCGCCAGCAGCCAAGAGCGAGGGGGGTATAGCAATCAGCCCCAGCATTTT
TRBJ1-1 16 - - TRBV30 CAWSPLLGQGDSEAFF TGTGCCTGGAGTCCTCTACTGGGGCAGGGCGACTCTGAAGCTTTCTTT
TRBJ1-1 13 - - TRBV9 CASSPHMNTEAFF TGTGCCAGCAGCCCCCACATGAACACTGAAGCTTTCTTT
TRBJ2-3 13 - - TRBV25-1 CASSQSGTDTQYF TGTGCCAGCAGTCAGTCAGGGACAGATACGCAGTATTTT
TRBJ1-6 13 - - TRBV20-1 CSASWPSLGPLHF TGCAGTGCTAGTTGGCCGTCCCTCGGGCCCCTCCACTTT
TRBJ1-1 11 - - TRBV13 CASSHNTEAFF TGTGCCAGCAGCCATAACACTGAAGCTTTCTTT
TRBJ1-2 14 - TRBD1 TRBV6-5 CASSYGTGNYGYTF TGTGCCAGCAGTTACGGGACAGGCAACTATGGCTACACCTTC
TRBJ2-3 11 - - TRBV19 CASTLGDTQYF TGTGCCAGTACTCTGGGGGATACGCAGTATTTT
TRBJ2-1 13 once TRBD2 TRBV7-9 CASKAGGYNEQFF TGTGCCAGCAAAGCGGGAGGGTACAATGAGCAGTTCTTC
TRBJ2-3 14 - - TRBV19 CASSTQGSTDTQYF TGTGCCAGTAGTACTCAGGGGAGCACAGATACGCAGTATTTT
TRBJ2-7 12 - TRBD1 TRBV29-1 CSVSGGPYEQYF TGCAGCGTTTCAGGGGGCCCCTACGAGCAGTACTTC
TRBJ2-7 13 - - TRBV6-2/TRBV6-3 CASSPDSRYEQYF TGTGCCAGCAGCCCCGACAGCAGATACGAGCAGTACTTC
TRBJ2-1 16 - TRBD2 TRBV5-8 CASSVRLLAVTNEQFF TGTGCCAGCAGCGTACGACTACTAGCGGTAACCAATGAGCAGTTCTTC
TRBJ2-7 14 few - TRBV30 CAWSALTGAGEQYF TGTGCCTGGAGTGCCTTGACAGGCGCCGGCGAGCAGTACTTC
TRBJ2-3 14 - TRBD2 TRBV7-2 CASSPSGGTDTQYF TGTGCCAGCAGCCCTAGCGGGGGCACAGATACGCAGTATTTT